This TCR beta chain originates from a study of blood T cell repertoires in COVID-19. Trimming stripped 3 bases from V and 4 bases from J, with 7 bases between. This CDR3 has 13 amino acids. The germline gives CDR1 LNHDA, CDR2 SQIVND (reference sequence). The repertoire was sequenced with immunoSEQ multiplex PCR; TCRdb's copy has only in-frame clones and lacks some. The sample records 200,000 to 300,000 clones, around four fifths being singletons. Individuals drawn from about 26 US areas were roughly 18 to 95 years old. The sample comprised PBMCs or T cells enriched from blood (not recorded which). This sequence joins TRBV19 and TRBJ1-5; no reliable D call. This sequence was found in a woman between 35 and 50 years old who had been exposed to COVID-19. The CDR3 loop reads CASSISQNQPQHF. The CDR3 coding sequence is TGTGCCAGTAGTATTTCCCAAAATCAGCCCCAGCATTTT.